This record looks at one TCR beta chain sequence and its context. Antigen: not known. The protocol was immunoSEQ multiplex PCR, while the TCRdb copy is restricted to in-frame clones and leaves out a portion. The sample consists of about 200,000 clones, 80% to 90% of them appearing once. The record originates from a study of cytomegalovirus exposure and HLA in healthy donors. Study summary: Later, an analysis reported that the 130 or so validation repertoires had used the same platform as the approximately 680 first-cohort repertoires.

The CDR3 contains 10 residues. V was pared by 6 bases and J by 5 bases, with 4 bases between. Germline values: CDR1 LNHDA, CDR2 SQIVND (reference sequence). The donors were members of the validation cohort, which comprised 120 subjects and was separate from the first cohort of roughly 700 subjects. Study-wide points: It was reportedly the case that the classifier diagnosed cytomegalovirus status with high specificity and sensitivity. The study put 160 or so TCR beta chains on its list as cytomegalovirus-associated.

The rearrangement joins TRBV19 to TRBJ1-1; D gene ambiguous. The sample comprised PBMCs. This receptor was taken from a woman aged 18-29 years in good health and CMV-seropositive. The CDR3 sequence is CASRETEAFF. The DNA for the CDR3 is TGTGCCAGTAGAGAGACTGAAGCTTTCTTT.